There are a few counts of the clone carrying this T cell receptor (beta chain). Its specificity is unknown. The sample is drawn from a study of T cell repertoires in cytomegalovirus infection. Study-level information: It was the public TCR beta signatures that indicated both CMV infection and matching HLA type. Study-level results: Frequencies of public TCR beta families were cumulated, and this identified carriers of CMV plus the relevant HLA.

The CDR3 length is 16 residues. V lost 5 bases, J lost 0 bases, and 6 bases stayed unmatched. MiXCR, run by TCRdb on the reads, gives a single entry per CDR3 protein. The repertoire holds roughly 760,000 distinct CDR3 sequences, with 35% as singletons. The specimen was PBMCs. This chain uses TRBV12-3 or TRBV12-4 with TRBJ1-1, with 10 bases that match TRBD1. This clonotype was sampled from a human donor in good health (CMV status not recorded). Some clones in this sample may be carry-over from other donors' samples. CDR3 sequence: CASSRRDRGLNTEAFF. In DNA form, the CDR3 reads TGTGCCAGCAGTCGCCGGGACAGGGGCTTGAACACTGAAGCTTTCTTT.